This paragraph reports one TCR beta chain. Its specific antigen is unknown. Base qualities are not provided; no much larger clone lies one nucleotide away. These data belong to a study of T-cell memory formation after mild COVID-19 (dated by TCRdb to the early 2020s). About the study as a whole: TCR sequence clusters from the two donors were found to be largely donor specific. The cohort comprised two young, previously healthy adult volunteers, one female and one male. In two donors, T-cell clones that expanded and contracted after mild COVID-19 were tracked by sequencing TCRalpha and TCRbeta repertoires over time. Findings and caveats that apply to the study as a whole: Balanced CD4/CD8 phenotypes were observed for clones contracting from day 15 to 85, whereas a bias towards CD4+ was observed for a second wave of clones expanding from day 15 to 37. Contracting CD4+ clones appeared mostly in the CM and EM memory subsets, whereas CD8+ clones were enriched in EMRA. The study covered only two mild cases, and larger cohorts including severe cases with pre-infection samples were considered necessary. SARS-CoV-2 specificity of the second-wave clones peaking on day 37 was not confirmed. Some responding clones were detected in pre-infection memory, suggesting pre-existing cross-reactive memory T cells joined the SARS-CoV-2 response.

Sequenced using an Illumina NovaSeq 6000. Using 5'RACE with constant-segment primers, TCRalpha and TCRbeta cDNA libraries were constructed, with sample barcodes and unique molecular identifiers added in the process. Trizol reagent was used to extract RNA from every sample. Libraries were amplified in two PCR steps, with a second sample barcode and Illumina TruSeq adapters added in the second step. The libraries were sequenced on an Illumina NovaSeq using 2 x 150 bp paired-end reads. From the authors' description of their analysis: Reads were demultiplexed and collapsed into UMI-guided consensus sequences with migec v1.2.7. With mixcr v2.1.11, UMI consensuses were aligned to TRA and TRB V and J templates and assembled into clonotypes. A clonotype was counted as expanded or contracted only when both edgeR and NoisET called the clonotype significant, with the noise models trained on biological replicates. For edgeR calls, the thresholds were a false discovery rate-adjusted p below 0.01 and a log2 fold-change of 1. PCA with hierarchical clustering of max-normalized trajectories of the 1000 most abundant clonotypes was used as exploratory dynamics analysis. Separately sequenced CD4+ and CD8+ repertoires were used to assign a CD4 or CD8 phenotype to each responding clone. TCRdb ran its own pipeline on the public reads, namely fastp trimming at Q25 and MiXCR clone calling, and kept in-frame beta chains. CDR3 protein duplicates are merged, each entry listing the most common genes and DNA. The V and J calls follow TCRdb's processing rather than the paper's. The table for this sample lists 150,000 to 200,000 distinct CDR3 sequences; 10% to 15% of them were counted only once. The leading ten clones occupy 2.5% to 3.5% of the sample.

The CDR1 and CDR2 encoded by the germline V gene are MDHEN and SYDVKM. V has 3 bases trimmed and J has 8 bases trimmed; junction bases matching no gene number 8. The CDR3 runs 16 amino acids, cysteine and phenylalanine included. The read is trimmed to its CDR3 DNA, 48 bases read in frame from base 1. Ficoll-Paque density gradient centrifugation was used to isolate PBMCs. This TCR came from a man aged 18-30 years who had mild COVID-19 (a few samples of this study predate the infection). The sample titles of this study are shuffled in the database, so cell type and time point are left out; the donor was told from shared clones. Sequenced: PBMCs or a T cell subset sorted from them (not recorded which). This chain joins TRBV28 to TRBJ1-6; TRBD1 aligns with 9 central bases. The CDR3 has the sequence CASSFGLGQGHSPLHF. The DNA sequence is given as TGTGCCAGCAGTTTCGGCCTTGGACAGGGGCATTCACCCCTCCACTTT.